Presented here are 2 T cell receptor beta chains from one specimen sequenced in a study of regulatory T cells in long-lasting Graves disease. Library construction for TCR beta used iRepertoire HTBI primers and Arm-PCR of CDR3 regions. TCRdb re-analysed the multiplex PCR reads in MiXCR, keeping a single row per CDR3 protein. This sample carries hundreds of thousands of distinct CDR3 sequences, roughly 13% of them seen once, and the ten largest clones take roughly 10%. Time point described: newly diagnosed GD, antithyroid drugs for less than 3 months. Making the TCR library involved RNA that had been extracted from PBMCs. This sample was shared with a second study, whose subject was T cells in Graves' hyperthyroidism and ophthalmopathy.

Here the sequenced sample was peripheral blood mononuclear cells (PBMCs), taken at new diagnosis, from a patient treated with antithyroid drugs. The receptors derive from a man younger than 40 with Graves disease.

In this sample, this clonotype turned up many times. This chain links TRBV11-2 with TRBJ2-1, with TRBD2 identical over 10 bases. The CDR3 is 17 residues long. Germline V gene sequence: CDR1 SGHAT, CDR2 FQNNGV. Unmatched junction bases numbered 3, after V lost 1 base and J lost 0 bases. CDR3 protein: CASSLGSSGSSYNEQFF. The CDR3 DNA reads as TGTGCCAGCAGCTTAGGTTCTAGCGGGAGCTCCTACAATGAGCAGTTCTTC. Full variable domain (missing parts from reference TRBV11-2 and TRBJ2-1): EAGVAQSPRYKIIEKRQSVAFWCNPISGHATLYWYQQILGQGPKLLIQFQNNGVVDDSQLPKDRFSAERLKGVDSTLKIQPAKLEDSAVYLCASSLGSSGSSYNEQFFGPGTRLTVL.

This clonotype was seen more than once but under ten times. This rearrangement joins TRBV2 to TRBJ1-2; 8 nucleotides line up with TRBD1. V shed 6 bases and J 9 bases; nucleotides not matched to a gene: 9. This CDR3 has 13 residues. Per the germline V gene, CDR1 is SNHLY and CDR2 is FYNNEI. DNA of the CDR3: TGTGCCAGCAGGGGAAGGACAGGGTATAGCTACACCTTC. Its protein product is CASRGRTGYSYTF. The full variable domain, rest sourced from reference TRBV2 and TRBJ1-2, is EPEVTQTPSHQVTQMGQEVILRCVPISNHLYFYWYRQILGQKVEFLVSFYNNEISEKSEIFDDQFSVERPDGSNFTLKIRSTKLEDSAMYFCASRGRTGYSYTFGSGTRLTVV.